Listed below are T cell receptor beta chains from one sample, sequenced in a study of response to subunit inactivated influenza vaccine. TCRdb redid the calling of the RT-PCR reads with MiXCR, one entry per CDR3 protein. The table lists about 520,000 distinct CDR3 sequences, around 25% of them singletons. Sequences were derived from CD4+ T cells sorted from PBMCs, sampled more than 4 days after vaccination. These receptors came from a man between 50 and 59 years old who received an inactivated influenza vaccine. The CDR3 runs from the conserved cysteine through the conserved F or W. Fields, in order: CDR3 protein, CDR3 DNA, J gene, D gene, V gene, clone size. D genes are given only for firm matches. Expanded clones get a size class; other rows say once, few or many, or leave the size out.

CDR3 protein: CSASDSGGGDTQYF
CDR3 DNA: TGCAGTGCCAGTGATAGCGGGGGGGGAGATACGCAGTATTTT
J gene: TRBJ2-3
D gene: TRBD2
V gene: TRBV20-1
clone size: .

CDR3 protein: CASSQILSNTGELFF
CDR3 DNA: TGTGCCAGCAGCCAAATCCTTTCGAACACCGGGGAGCTGTTTTTT
J gene: TRBJ2-2
D gene: .
V gene: TRBV5-6
clone size: .

CDR3 protein: CASSGAGSYNEQFF
CDR3 DNA: TGTGCCAGCAGCGGGGCAGGGTCCTACAATGAGCAGTTCTTC
J gene: TRBJ2-1
D gene: .
V gene: TRBV7-8
clone size: few

CDR3 protein: CSAPRELRMYEQYF
CDR3 DNA: TGCAGTGCCCCCCGGGAACTACGTATGTACGAGCAGTACTTC
J gene: TRBJ2-7
D gene: .
V gene: TRBV20-1
clone size: few

CDR3 protein: CASSSGQASYNEQFF
CDR3 DNA: TGTGCCAGCAGCTCAGGACAGGCCTCTTACAATGAGCAGTTCTTC
J gene: TRBJ2-1
D gene: TRBD1
V gene: TRBV7-3
clone size: .

CDR3 protein: CASSFGTGGNQPQHF
CDR3 DNA: TGTGCCAGCAGCTTCGGGACAGGGGGCAATCAGCCCCAGCATTTT
J gene: TRBJ1-5
D gene: TRBD1
V gene: TRBV7-2
clone size: few

CDR3 protein: CSARAGTSGNTDTQYF
CDR3 DNA: TGCAGTGCTAGAGCCGGGACTAGCGGGAACACAGATACGCAGTATTTT
J gene: TRBJ2-3
D gene: TRBD2
V gene: TRBV20-1
clone size: few

CDR3 protein: CSAVRDGGYTF
CDR3 DNA: TGCAGCGCAGTCCGGGACGGGGGCTACACCTTC
J gene: TRBJ1-2
D gene: .
V gene: TRBV29-1
clone size: .

CDR3 protein: CASSDRGRTDTQYF
CDR3 DNA: TGTGCCAGCTCAGACAGGGGGCGAACAGATACGCAGTATTTT
J gene: TRBJ2-3
D gene: TRBD1
V gene: TRBV4-2
clone size: few

CDR3 protein: CASLQGSNQPQHF
CDR3 DNA: TGTGCCAGTCTTCAGGGGAGCAATCAGCCCCAGCATTTT
J gene: TRBJ1-5
D gene: .
V gene: TRBV28
clone size: few

CDR3 protein: CASSWGGLNTGELFF
CDR3 DNA: TGCGCCAGCAGCTGGGGTGGCTTAAACACCGGGGAGCTGTTTTTT
J gene: TRBJ2-2
D gene: .
V gene: TRBV5-1
clone size: .

CDR3 protein: CASSQSGGLRTHTQYF
CDR3 DNA: TGTGCCAGCAGCCAATCAGGGGGACTAAGGACGCATACGCAGTATTTT
J gene: TRBJ2-3
D gene: .
V gene: TRBV16
clone size: .

CDR3 protein: CASSQGPREYETQYF
CDR3 DNA: TGTGCCAGCAGCCAAGGGCCCAGGGAATACGAGACCCAGTACTTC
J gene: TRBJ2-5
D gene: .
V gene: TRBV3-1
clone size: .

CDR3 protein: CASRPSGSMGETQYF
CDR3 DNA: TGTGCCTCCCGCCCCAGCGGGAGTATGGGGGAGACCCAGTACTTC
J gene: TRBJ2-5
D gene: TRBD2
V gene: TRBV10-3
clone size: few

CDR3 protein: CASSQEVGRTHYEQYF
CDR3 DNA: TGTGCCAGCAGCCAAGAGGTAGGCAGGACTCACTACGAGCAGTACTTC
J gene: TRBJ2-7
D gene: .
V gene: TRBV4-2
clone size: .

CDR3 protein: CASSPGRGYEQYF
CDR3 DNA: TGTGCCAGCTCACCAGGTAGGGGATACGAGCAGTACTTC
J gene: TRBJ2-7
D gene: .
V gene: TRBV18
clone size: many

CDR3 protein: CASSTQGAWREVEKLFF
CDR3 DNA: TGTGCCAGCAGTACACAGGGGGCTTGGCGTGAAGTAGAAAAACTGTTTTTT
J gene: TRBJ1-4
D gene: TRBD1
V gene: TRBV6-1
clone size: .

CDR3 protein: CASGTGATFTGELFF
CDR3 DNA: TGCGCCAGCGGGACAGGGGCGACTTTCACCGGGGAGCTGTTTTTT
J gene: TRBJ2-2
D gene: TRBD1
V gene: TRBV4-1
clone size: .

CDR3 protein: CARSRGNTGELFF
CDR3 DNA: TGTGCCAGAAGTAGGGGTAACACCGGGGAGCTGTTTTTT
J gene: TRBJ2-2
D gene: .
V gene: TRBV7-2
clone size: few

CDR3 protein: CATGTGAGGGNTIYF
CDR3 DNA: TGTGCCACTGGGACAGGGGCCGGTGGTGGAAACACCATATATTTT
J gene: TRBJ1-3
D gene: TRBD1
V gene: TRBV28
clone size: .

CDR3 protein: CAISDPGPGGNEQFF
CDR3 DNA: TGTGCCATCAGTGACCCGGGACCCGGGGGCAATGAGCAGTTCTTC
J gene: TRBJ2-1
D gene: .
V gene: TRBV10-3
clone size: few

CDR3 protein: CSVRTGEGNQPQHF
CDR3 DNA: TGCAGTGTACGAACAGGGGAGGGTAATCAGCCCCAGCATTTT
J gene: TRBJ1-5
D gene: TRBD1
V gene: TRBV20-1
clone size: few

CDR3 protein: CASIPGPRDWTQYF
CDR3 DNA: TGTGCCAGCATCCCGGGACCCCGTGATTGGACCCAGTACTTC
J gene: TRBJ2-5
D gene: .
V gene: TRBV12-3/TRBV12-4
clone size: few

CDR3 protein: CASVGHGNTEAFF
CDR3 DNA: TGTGCCAGCGTTGGACACGGGAACACTGAAGCTTTCTTT
J gene: TRBJ1-1
D gene: .
V gene: TRBV6-5
clone size: .

CDR3 protein: CASSLGQYETQYF
CDR3 DNA: TGTGCCAGCAGCTTAGGGCAGTACGAGACCCAGTACTTC
J gene: TRBJ2-5
D gene: .
V gene: TRBV11-2
clone size: many

CDR3 protein: CASSHDRDNGYTF
CDR3 DNA: TGTGCCAGCAGCCACGACAGGGATAATGGCTACACCTTC
J gene: TRBJ1-2
D gene: TRBD1
V gene: TRBV4-2
clone size: few

CDR3 protein: CASSYGIYEQYF
CDR3 DNA: TGTGCCAGCAGTTACGGCATCTACGAGCAGTACTTC
J gene: TRBJ2-7
D gene: .
V gene: TRBV12-3/TRBV12-4
clone size: few

CDR3 protein: CASSKNADTQYF
CDR3 DNA: TGCGCCAGCAGCAAGAATGCAGATACGCAGTATTTT
J gene: TRBJ2-3
D gene: .
V gene: TRBV4-3
clone size: few

CDR3 protein: CASSYPANYGYTF
CDR3 DNA: TGTGCCAGCAGCTACCCGGCCAACTATGGCTACACCTTC
J gene: TRBJ1-2
D gene: .
V gene: TRBV7-9
clone size: few

CDR3 protein: CASRAQAGGYYNEQFF
CDR3 DNA: TGTGCCAGCAGAGCACAAGCGGGAGGGTACTACAATGAGCAGTTCTTC
J gene: TRBJ2-1
D gene: TRBD2
V gene: TRBV6-1
clone size: .

CDR3 protein: CASSLAGKSDEQFF
CDR3 DNA: TGCGCCAGCAGCTTAGCGGGAAAGAGCGATGAGCAGTTCTTC
J gene: TRBJ2-1
D gene: TRBD2
V gene: TRBV5-1
clone size: few

CDR3 protein: CASSPILAAYNEQFF
CDR3 DNA: TGTGCCAGCAGCCCTATACTAGCGGCCTACAATGAGCAGTTCTTC
J gene: TRBJ2-1
D gene: TRBD2
V gene: TRBV6-2/TRBV6-3
clone size: once

CDR3 protein: CASSQDWDIAEKLFF
CDR3 DNA: TGCGCCAGCAGCCAAGATTGGGACATCGCTGAAAAACTGTTTTTT
J gene: TRBJ1-4
D gene: .
V gene: TRBV4-3
clone size: few

CDR3 protein: CASSQAGTLMGEQYF
CDR3 DNA: TGCGCCAGCAGCCAAGCCGGGACCCTTATGGGCGAGCAGTACTTC
J gene: TRBJ2-7
D gene: .
V gene: TRBV4-1
clone size: .

CDR3 protein: CAWSVPGVQNQPQHF
CDR3 DNA: TGTGCCTGGAGTGTTCCCGGGGTTCAGAATCAGCCCCAGCATTTT
J gene: TRBJ1-5
D gene: .
V gene: TRBV30
clone size: few

CDR3 protein: CSATGTEGYEQYF
CDR3 DNA: TGCAGTGCAACCGGGACGGAAGGCTACGAGCAGTACTTC
J gene: TRBJ2-7
D gene: .
V gene: TRBV20-1
clone size: few

CDR3 protein: CASSWGGETQYF
CDR3 DNA: TGTGCCAGCAGCTGGGGGGGGGAGACCCAGTACTTC
J gene: TRBJ2-5
D gene: TRBD2
V gene: TRBV11-2
clone size: once

CDR3 protein: CASSEATGYGYTF
CDR3 DNA: TGTGCCAGCAGTGAAGCGACAGGGTATGGCTACACCTTC
J gene: TRBJ1-2
D gene: TRBD1
V gene: TRBV2
clone size: few

CDR3 protein: CASFMGAVTQETQYF
CDR3 DNA: TGTGCCTCCTTCATGGGTGCGGTTACACAAGAGACCCAGTACTTC
J gene: TRBJ2-5
D gene: .
V gene: TRBV5-6
clone size: .

CDR3 protein: CASSQASGKAKNIQYF
CDR3 DNA: TGCGCCAGCAGCCAAGCTAGCGGGAAGGCCAAAAACATTCAGTACTTC
J gene: TRBJ2-4
D gene: TRBD2
V gene: TRBV4-3
clone size: .

CDR3 protein: CASSPLSGSNEQFF
CDR3 DNA: TGCGCCAGCAGCCCCTTGTCAGGGAGTAATGAGCAGTTCTTC
J gene: TRBJ2-1
D gene: .
V gene: TRBV4-1
clone size: .

CDR3 protein: CSASQGARDTQYF
CDR3 DNA: TGCAGTGCTAGTCAGGGGGCTCGGGATACGCAGTATTTT
J gene: TRBJ2-3
D gene: TRBD1
V gene: TRBV20-1
clone size: .

CDR3 protein: CASSLLSALEAFF
CDR3 DNA: TGTGCCAGCAGCTTACTAAGTGCCCTTGAAGCTTTCTTT
J gene: TRBJ1-1
D gene: .
V gene: TRBV7-9
clone size: few

CDR3 protein: CAIRRTGAYEQFF
CDR3 DNA: TGTGCCATCCGGAGGACAGGGGCGTATGAGCAGTTCTTC
J gene: TRBJ2-1
D gene: TRBD1
V gene: TRBV10-3
clone size: .